This paragraph covers one T cell receptor beta chain sequence. What it recognizes is unknown. These data belong to a study of cytomegalovirus exposure and HLA in healthy donors. The PCR contained 60 Vbeta and 13 Jbeta primers. How the authors handled the data: About 11 million of the about 80 million unique TCR beta chains counted in a later analysis were shared. The protocol was immunoSEQ multiplex PCR, while the TCRdb copy is restricted to in-frame clones and leaves out a portion. That table supplies the V and J calls and clone size; D and trimming were determined from the DNA. The data contain 75,000 to 95,000 clones, approximately 68% of them singletons. Study-level points and caveats: In a later analysis, across HLA loci, associated TCR counts were highest for DRB1, lowest for HLA-C. Data from an earlier analysis indicated that most TCR beta V segments were productive either about 90% or about 30% of the time. Exclusion as indistinguishable affected some V segments, including TRBV6-2 and TRBV6-3.

Germline-derived CDR1 and CDR2 are MDHEN and SYDVKM. V was clipped by 4 bases and J by 4 bases; unmatched bases: 18. CDR3 length: 19 residues. The V call is TRBV28, the J call TRBJ1-5; 8 bases match TRBD1. This clonotype was obtained from a woman between 50 and 59 years old in good health and CMV-seropositive. The sample consisted of PBMCs. CDR3 nucleotides: TGTGCCAGCAGTTCGGGACAGGACAACACAGGGAATCTTAATCAGCCCCAGCATTTT. Residues: CASSSGQDNTGNLNQPQHF.